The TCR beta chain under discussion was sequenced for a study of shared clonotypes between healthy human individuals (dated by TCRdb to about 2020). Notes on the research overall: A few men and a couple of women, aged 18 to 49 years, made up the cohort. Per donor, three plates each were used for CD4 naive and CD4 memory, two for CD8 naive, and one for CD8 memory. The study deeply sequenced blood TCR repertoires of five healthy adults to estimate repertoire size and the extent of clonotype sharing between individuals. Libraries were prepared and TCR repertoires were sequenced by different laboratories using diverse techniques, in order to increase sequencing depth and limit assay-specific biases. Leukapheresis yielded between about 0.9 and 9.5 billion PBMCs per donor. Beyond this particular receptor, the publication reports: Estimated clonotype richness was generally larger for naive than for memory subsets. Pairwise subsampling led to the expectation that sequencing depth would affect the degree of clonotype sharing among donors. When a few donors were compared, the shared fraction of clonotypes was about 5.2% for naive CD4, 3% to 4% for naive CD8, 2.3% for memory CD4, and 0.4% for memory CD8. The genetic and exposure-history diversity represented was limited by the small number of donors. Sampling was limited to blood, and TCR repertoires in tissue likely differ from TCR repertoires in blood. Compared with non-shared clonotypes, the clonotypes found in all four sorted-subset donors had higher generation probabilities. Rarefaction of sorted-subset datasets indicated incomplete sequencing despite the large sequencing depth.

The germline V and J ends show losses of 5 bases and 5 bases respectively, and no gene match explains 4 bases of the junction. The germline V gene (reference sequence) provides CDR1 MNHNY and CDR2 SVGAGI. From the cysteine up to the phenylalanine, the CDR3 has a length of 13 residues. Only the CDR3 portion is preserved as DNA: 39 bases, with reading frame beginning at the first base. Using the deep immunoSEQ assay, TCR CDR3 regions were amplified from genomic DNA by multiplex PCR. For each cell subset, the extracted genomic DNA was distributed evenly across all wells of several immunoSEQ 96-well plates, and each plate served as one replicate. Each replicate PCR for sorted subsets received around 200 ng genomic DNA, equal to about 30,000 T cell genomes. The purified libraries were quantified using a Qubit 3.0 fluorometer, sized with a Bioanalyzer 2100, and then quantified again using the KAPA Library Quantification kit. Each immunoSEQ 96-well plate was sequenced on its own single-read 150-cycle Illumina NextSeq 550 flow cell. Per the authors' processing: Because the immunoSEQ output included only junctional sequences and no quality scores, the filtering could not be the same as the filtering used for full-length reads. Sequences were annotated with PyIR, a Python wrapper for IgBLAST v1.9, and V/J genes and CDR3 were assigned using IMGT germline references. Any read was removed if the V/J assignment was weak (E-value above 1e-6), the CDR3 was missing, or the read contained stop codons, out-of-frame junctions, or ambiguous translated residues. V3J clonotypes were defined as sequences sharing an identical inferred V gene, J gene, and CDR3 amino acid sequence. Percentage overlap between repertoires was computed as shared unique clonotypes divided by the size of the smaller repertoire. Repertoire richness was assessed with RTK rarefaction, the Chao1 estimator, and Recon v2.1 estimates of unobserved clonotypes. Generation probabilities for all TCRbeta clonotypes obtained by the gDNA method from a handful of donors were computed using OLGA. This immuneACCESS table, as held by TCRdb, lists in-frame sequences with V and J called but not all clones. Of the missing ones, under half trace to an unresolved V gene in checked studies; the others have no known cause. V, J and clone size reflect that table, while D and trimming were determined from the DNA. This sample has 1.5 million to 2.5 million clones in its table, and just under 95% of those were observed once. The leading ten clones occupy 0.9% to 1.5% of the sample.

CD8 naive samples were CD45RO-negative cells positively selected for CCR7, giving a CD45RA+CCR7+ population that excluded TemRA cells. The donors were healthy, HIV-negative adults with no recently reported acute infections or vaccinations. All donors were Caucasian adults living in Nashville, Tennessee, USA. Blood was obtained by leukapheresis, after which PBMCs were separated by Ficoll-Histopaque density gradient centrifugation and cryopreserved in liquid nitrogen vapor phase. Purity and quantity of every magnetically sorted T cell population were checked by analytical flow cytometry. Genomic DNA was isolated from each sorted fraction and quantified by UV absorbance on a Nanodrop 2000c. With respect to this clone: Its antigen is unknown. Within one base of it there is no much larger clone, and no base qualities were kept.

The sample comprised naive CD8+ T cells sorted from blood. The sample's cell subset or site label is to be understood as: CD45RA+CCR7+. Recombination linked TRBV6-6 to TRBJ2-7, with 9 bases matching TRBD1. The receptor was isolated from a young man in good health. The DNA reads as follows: TGTGCCAGCAGTACAGGGGGCATGAACGAGCAGTACTTC. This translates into CASSTGGMNEQYF.